The 32 T cell receptor beta chains given below trace back to one sample, sequenced in a study of T cell clonality in common variable immunodeficiency. The protocol was immunoSEQ multiplex PCR, while the TCRdb copy is restricted to in-frame clones and leaves out a portion. The table lists 30,000 to 40,000 clones, with no singletons. Input material: peripheral blood mononuclear cells. Receptors originate from a person between 18 and 69 years old in good health.

This clone was seen at least ten times. The DNA ends 3 residues before the CDR3 does, and the rest of the CDR3 is filled in from the germline J gene. This rearrangement joins TRBV2 to TRBJ2-1, with 8 bases aligning to TRBD1. The CDR3 runs to 15 residues. V trimming: 6 bases; J trimming: 0 bases; junction bases outside the gene matches: 4. Germline values: CDR1 SNHLY, CDR2 FYNNEI. The CDR3 sequence: CASREQGASYNEQFF. The covered CDR3 bases are TGTGCCAGCAGAGAGCAGGGGGCCTCCTACAATGAG.

This clone was found many times. The CDR3 is CASSQVGLYGYTF. The CDR3 bases that were read are TGCGCCAGCAGCCAAGTTGGCTTGTATGGC. The chain employs TRBV4-1 and TRBJ1-2; no firm D call. The read ends 3 residues early relative to the CDR3; the germline J gene fills the gap. The V end lost 1 base, the J end lost 5 bases, and 8 bases lay between the germline ends. Germline loops: CDR1 MGHRA, CDR2 YSYEKL. This CDR3 comprises 13 residues.

There are many counts of this clone. The read stops 3 residues short of the end of the CDR3; the missing end is completed from the germline J gene. This sequence joins TRBV13 and TRBJ2-3, with D uncertain. Germline V gives CDR1 PRHDT, CDR2 FYEKMQ (reference sequence). The CDR3 has 12 amino acids. Between the trimmed V and J ends, which lost 5 bases and 2 bases, there was a span of 5 bases. CDR3 DNA (partial): TGTGCCAGCAGCCTAAACACAGATACG. It is translated as CASSLNTDT. The CDR3, in full, reads CASSLNTDTQYF.

This clone was observed many times. The read terminates 3 residues ahead of where the CDR3 ends, so the germline J gene completes it. The chain employs TRBV27 and TRBJ1-4; 7 bases are a match to TRBD1. This CDR3 region has 16 residues. Trimming took 0 bases from V and 5 from J; bases not matched to a gene: 6. Germline V lookup: CDR1 MNHEY, CDR2 SMNVEV (reference sequence). The part of the CDR3 DNA that was read is TGTGCCAGCAGTTTATCACCGGGACAGAAGAATGAAAAA. It translates to CASSLSPGQKNEK. The whole CDR3 reads CASSLSPGQKNEKLFF.

This clone appeared many times. Partial CDR3 DNA: TGCAGTGCACCCCAGGGGCAAAGCATT. Its translation: CSAPQGQSI. The full CDR3 is CSAPQGQSIQYF. This chain uses TRBV20-1 with TRBJ2-4; a weak D match, TRBD1 (6 bases). The read is 3 residues too short to cover the CDR3 end, so that end is filled in from the germline J gene. The CDR3 is 12 amino acids. Deletions cut 6 bases from V and 9 bases from J, with 15 bases between. Germline lookup yields CDR1 DFQATT and CDR2 SNEGSKA (reference sequence).

This clone was found many times. The CDR3 end is not reached by the read, which stops 3 residues before it; the germline J gene fills it in. This sequence joins TRBV7-9 and TRBJ2-2; no clear D. Germline CDR1 is SEHNR and CDR2 is FQNEAQ (reference sequence). The germline V and J ends were trimmed by 5 bases and 4 bases, with 8 bases remaining between them. This CDR3 has 13 residues. The CDR3 sequence: CASSPGGTGELFF. CDR3 DNA (partial): TGTGCCAGCAGCCCGGGTGGCACCGGGGAG. The full variable domain, rest sourced from reference TRBV7-9 and TRBJ2-2, is DTGVSQNPRHKITKRGQNVTFRCDPISEHNRLYWYRQTLGQGPEFLTYFQNEAQLEKSRLLSDRFSAERPKGSFSTLEIQRTEQGDSAMYLCASSPGGTGELFFGEGSRLTVL.

This clone has ten or more counts. The read comes to an end 3 residues before the CDR3 does, leaving the germline J gene to fill in the end. The chain recombines TRBV6-1 with TRBJ2-1; 11 nucleotides line up with TRBD2. CDR3 size: 16 residues. The V and J ends lost 2 bases and 5 bases, in that order; junction bases with no gene match: 5. Germline loops: CDR1 MNHNS, CDR2 SASEGT. This CDR3 reads CASSERGLAADNEQFF. The CDR3 bases that were read are TGTGCCAGCAGTGAAAGGGGACTAGCGGCGGACAATGAG.

This clone came up many times. With the read ending 3 residues before the CDR3 end, the germline J gene is used to fill in that end. The chain uses TRBV20-1 and TRBJ2-3, with D maybe TRBD2 (5 bases). With 5 bases removed from V and 8 bases from J, the gap between germline ends came to 14 bases. CDR3 length: 12 amino acids. The germline gives CDR1 DFQATT, CDR2 SNEGSKA (reference sequence). CDR3 bases read: TGCAGTGCTCAGAACCTAGCAGTTACG. This encodes CSAQNLAVT. The CDR3, in full, reads CSAQNLAVTQYF.

Ten or more counts support this clone. Read sequence stops 3 residues before the CDR3 end, and the germline J gene provides the missing end. The chain couples TRBV5-1 to TRBJ1-4; 11 bases are a match to TRBD1. Germline CDR1 SGHRS, CDR2 YFSETQ. Germline trimming cut 5 bases from V and 7 bases from J; bases unmatched to any gene: 4. This CDR3 comprises 14 residues. CDR3 DNA, as far as it was read: TGCGCCAGCAGATCCGGGACAGGGGGTGAAAAA. Protein sequence: CASRSGTGGEK. In full, the CDR3 reads CASRSGTGGEKLFF.

This clone was detected many times. The read ends 3 residues before the CDR3 terminus; that terminus is restored from the germline J gene. This chain connects TRBV2 to TRBJ2-7; D is unresolved. V gave up 3 bases and J gave up 5 bases, with 11 bases separating them. The CDR3 length is 13 residues. Per germline, CDR1 SNHLY and CDR2 FYNNEI. CDR3 DNA (partial): TGTGCCAGCAGTGATAGAAGGGTCCACGAG. Translating it yields CASSDRRVHE. In full, the CDR3 reads CASSDRRVHEQYF.

This clone showed up many times. The read ends 3 residues before the CDR3 terminus; that terminus is restored from the germline J gene. The chain recombines TRBV7-9 with TRBJ2-3; 11 bases line up with TRBD2. Germline V gives CDR1 SEHNR, CDR2 FQNEAQ (reference sequence). V was pared by 3 bases and J by 7 bases, with 6 bases of the junction left unmatched. This CDR3 has 15 residues. The part of the CDR3 DNA that was read is TGTGCCAGCAGCTTCACTAGCGGGAGCCCTAATACG. Protein sequence: CASSFTSGSPNT. The full CDR3 is CASSFTSGSPNTQYF.

Remarks on this clone: The junction departs from germline at one end; a sequencing error may be responsible. The read terminates 3 residues before the CDR3 end, so the remaining end is supplied by the germline J gene. This chain joins TRBV7-7 and TRBJ2-3; 9 positions match TRBD1. CDR3 length equals 15 residues. Germline V lookup: CDR1 SSHAT, CDR2 FNYEAQ (reference sequence). CDR3: CASSRDRGSDDTQYF. The CDR3 bases that were read are TGTGCTAGCAGCCGTGACAGGGGGTCTGATGATACG.

Many counts were recorded for this clone. The sequenced fragment ends 3 residues before the CDR3 boundary, so the rest is inferred from the germline J gene. This chain connects TRBV5-1 to TRBJ2-6; 8 bases are a match to TRBD2. The CDR3 has 17 residues. J gave up 0 bases and V 4 bases, and 6 bases lay outside the gene matches. Germline assignment: CDR1 SGHRS and CDR2 YFSETQ. The chain's CDR3 is CASSPGGGTSGANVLTF. Partial CDR3 DNA: TGCGCCAGCAGCCCGGGGGGGGGCACCTCTGGGGCCAACGTC.

This clone was seen repeatedly, ten times or more. The CDR3 loop reads CASSPRGSGTDTQYF. CDR3 DNA (partial): TGTGCCAGCAGCCCCCGGGGATCTGGCACAGATACG. The chain has TRBV7-8 and TRBJ2-3; possibly TRBD2 for D (5 bases). The sequenced fragment ends 3 residues before the CDR3 boundary, so the rest is inferred from the germline J gene. V was shortened by 5 bases and J by 1 base, with 13 bases between the two germline ends. CDR1 SGHVS and CDR2 FQNEAQ come from the germline V gene. The CDR3 spans 15 residues.

This clone was seen many times. The CDR3 extends 3 residues past the end of the read, so its final part is completed from the germline J gene. The chain recombines TRBV10-3 with TRBJ1-2; 7 bases match TRBD1. Trimming took 4 bases from V and 4 from J; bases not matched to a gene: 3. The CDR3 has 13 residues. The germline CDR1 and CDR2 sequences are ENHRY and SYGVKD. Partial CDR3 DNA: TGTGCCATCAGTGGGGGGGACAGCTATGGC. Protein sequence: CAISGGDSYG. The whole CDR3 reads CAISGGDSYGYTF.

Ten or more counts support this clone. From the germline J gene comes the end of the CDR3, since the read stops 3 residues before it. The gene calls are TRBV7-6 and TRBJ2-2; D unresolved. Germline assignment: CDR1 SGHVS and CDR2 FNYEAQ. V dropped 1 base and J dropped 7 bases, with 10 bases sitting between them. This CDR3 comprises 14 residues. CDR3 bases read: TGTGCCAGCAGCTTAGAATCTAGGAACGGGGAG. This encodes CASSLESRNGE. The complete CDR3 reads CASSLESRNGELFF.

There are many counts of this clone. The CDR3 extends 3 residues past the end of the read, so its final part is completed from the germline J gene. The gene calls are TRBV7-3 and TRBJ2-1; 16 nucleotides align to TRBD2. CDR1 SGHTA and CDR2 FQGTGA come from the germline V gene. The CDR3 extends over 15 amino acids. V was pared by 4 bases and J by 9 bases, with 3 bases of the junction left unmatched. The CDR3 DNA, read in part, is TGTGCCAGCAGCTCGGGACTAGCGGGAGGGTTTGAG. It codes for CASSSGLAGGFE. The complete CDR3 reads CASSSGLAGGFEQFF.

This clone was recorded at least ten times. The covered CDR3 bases are TGTGCCAGCGGCTATACCTTAGGACAGTCGGAA. Translation gives CASGYTLGQSE. The whole CDR3 protein reads CASGYTLGQSEAFF. J is TRBJ1-1 and V is TRBV7-9; weak D call: TRBD1 (6 bases). The read stops 3 residues short of the end of the CDR3; the missing end is completed from the germline J gene. Germline lookup yields CDR1 SEHNR and CDR2 FQNEAQ (reference sequence). CDR3 length equals 14 residues. The full variable domain, in which reference TRBV7-9 and TRBJ1-1 provide the parts outside the CDR3, is DTGVSQNPRHKITKRGQNVTFRCDPISEHNRLYWYRQTLGQGPEFLTYFQNEAQLEKSRLLSDRFSAERPKGSFSTLEIQRTEQGDSAMYLCASGYTLGQSEAFFGQGTRLTVV.

This clone occurred many times. The read finishes 3 residues shy of the CDR3 end, and the germline J gene is used to complete it. Other DNA sequences in the same sample also yield this CDR3. The rearrangement joins TRBV18 to TRBJ1-1; D unresolved. CDR1 and CDR2 (germline): KGHSH, LQKENI. V lost 3 bases, J lost 2 bases, and 4 bases lay in between. This CDR3 has 12 amino acids. CDR3 loop: CASSPSNTEAFF. CDR3 DNA, as far as it was read: TGTGCCAGCTCACCCTCTAACACTGAA.

This clone was counted many times. The read ends 3 residues shy of where the CDR3 ends; the end is completed using the germline J gene. This chain connects TRBV20-1 to TRBJ1-2, with D perhaps matching TRBD1 (5 bases). The germline gives CDR1 DFQATT, CDR2 SNEGSKA (reference sequence). V was shortened by 6 bases and J by 1 base, with 18 bases between the two germline ends. The CDR3 contains 15 residues. CDR3 bases read: TGCAGTGCCGGGGGGGGTTTTAGTCTTAACTATGGC. Its protein product is CSAGGGFSLNYG. The complete CDR3 sequence is CSAGGGFSLNYGYTF.

In this sample, this clone turned up many times. The read is 3 residues too short to cover the CDR3 end, so that end is filled in from the germline J gene. The chain carries TRBV20-1 and TRBJ1-2, with D perhaps TRBD1 (6 bases). This CDR3 contains 13 residues. V shed 5 bases and J shed 7 bases, with 17 bases lying between them. Germline lookup yields CDR1 DFQATT and CDR2 SNEGSKA (reference sequence). The CDR3 loop is CSAPRQASSGYTF. CDR3 DNA, as far as it was read: TGCAGTGCTCCAAGACAGGCGTCAAGTGGC.

This clone appeared many times. The read halts 3 residues ahead of the CDR3 end, with the missing end drawn from the germline J gene. V is TRBV7-2 and J is TRBJ2-1; maybe TRBD2 (5 bases). Germline V CDR1 and CDR2: SGHTA, FQGNSA. The V and J ends lost 2 bases and 8 bases respectively, with 13 bases between them. This CDR3 is 14 amino acids long. CDR3 protein: CASSLTPSSDEQFF. The sequenced part of the CDR3 DNA is TGTGCCAGCAGCTTAACCCCTAGCAGTGATGAG.

This clone was seen a handful of times. The read terminates 3 residues ahead of where the CDR3 ends, so the germline J gene completes it. The chain uses TRBV2 and TRBJ1-1; D remains unclear. Trimming took 7 bases from V and 5 from J, leaving 17 bases between them. CDR3 length: 14 amino acids. Per germline, CDR1 SNHLY and CDR2 FYNNEI. CDR3 DNA, as far as it was read: TGTGCCAGCACTATCCCAATAGTTGCTACTGAA. Its protein product is CASTIPIVATE. The whole CDR3 region reads CASTIPIVATEAFF.

There are many counts of this clone. The read is 3 residues too short to cover the CDR3 end, so that end is filled in from the germline J gene. The chain joins TRBV5-1 to TRBJ1-1; 9 bases fit TRBD1. This CDR3 spans 14 amino acids. The germline gives CDR1 SGHRS, CDR2 YFSETQ. Trimming took 3 bases from V and 1 from J; bases not matched to a gene: 1. The chain's CDR3 is CASSWGQGNTEAFF. CDR3 DNA (partial): TGCGCCAGCAGCTGGGGACAGGGGAACACTGAA.

Many counts were recorded for this clone. The sequenced fragment ends 3 residues before the CDR3 boundary, so the rest is inferred from the germline J gene. The chain employs TRBV19 and TRBJ1-5, with 7 bases lining up with TRBD1. The CDR3 is 14 residues long. With V trimmed by 5 bases and J by 6 bases, 7 bases remained unmatched. The germline CDR1 and CDR2 sequences are LNHDA and SQIVND (reference sequence). The CDR3 DNA, read in part, is TGTGCCAGTAGTGACAGGGAGCGGGCTCAGCCC. Its protein is CASSDRERAQP. The entire CDR3 reads CASSDRERAQPQHF.

The sample holds many counts of this clone. Read coverage stops 3 residues before the CDR3 terminus; the germline J gene supplies the remainder. The genes are TRBV7-8 and TRBJ1-2; 7 bases agree with TRBD1. There are 14 residues in the CDR3. J lost 3 bases, V lost 5 bases, and 6 bases had no gene match. Germline assignment: CDR1 SGHVS and CDR2 FQNEAQ. The CDR3 sequence is CASSRGDSYYGYTF. CDR3 DNA, as far as it was read: TGTGCCAGCAGCCGAGGGGACAGTTACTATGGC.

This clone has at least ten counts. Read sequence stops 3 residues before the CDR3 end, and the germline J gene provides the missing end. This rearrangement joins TRBV20-1 to TRBJ1-6; TRBD1 aligns across 9 bases. Germline loops: CDR1 DFQATT, CDR2 SNEGSKA (reference sequence). V lost 6 bases, J lost 11 bases, and 8 bases stayed unmatched. This CDR3 is 13 amino acids long. The CDR3: CSARTGVSAPLHF. Incomplete CDR3 DNA: TGCAGTGCCCGGACAGGGGTGAGTGCACCC.

This clone came up many times. The read halts 3 residues ahead of the CDR3 end, with the missing end drawn from the germline J gene. The V call is TRBV7-9, the J call TRBJ1-2; 7 positions match TRBD1. Germline V gives CDR1 SEHNR, CDR2 FQNEAQ (reference sequence). Losses at the gene ends were 1 base for V and 6 bases for J; bases not matched to a gene: 2. CDR3 length: 13 residues. Incomplete CDR3 DNA: TGTGCCAGCAGCTTAGAGGGGGCCGATGGC. As protein: CASSLEGADG. The whole CDR3 protein is CASSLEGADGYTF.

In its sample, this clone was seen a few times. Read sequence stops 3 residues before the CDR3 end, and the germline J gene provides the missing end. The rearrangement uses TRBV7-6 and TRBJ2-5; D is unresolved. This CDR3 spans 12 amino acids. The germline CDR1 and CDR2 sequences are SGHVS and FNYEAQ. Trimming removed 0 bases from V and 4 bases from J, with 3 bases in between. CDR3 sequence reads: CASSLAGETQYF. CDR3 DNA, as far as it was read: TGTGCCAGCAGCTTAGCCGGAGAGACC.

This clone was counted ten times or more. The read ends 3 residues shy of where the CDR3 ends; the end is completed using the germline J gene. The chain links TRBV12-3 or TRBV12-4 to TRBJ2-6, with 7 positions matching TRBD1. The CDR3 is made up of 17 amino acids. V dropped 3 bases and J dropped 0; count of bases not matched to a gene: 5. CDR3 bases read: TGTGCCAGCAGTTTGGCAGGGGGAAGCTCTGGGGCCAACGTC. Translated, it gives CASSLAGGSSGANV. The entire CDR3 protein reads CASSLAGGSSGANVLTF.

This clone was seen ten or more times. The read falls 3 residues short of the CDR3 end, and the missing part is taken from the germline J gene. The chain carries TRBV11-2 and TRBJ1-2, with no clear D. Per the germline V gene, CDR1 is SGHAT and CDR2 is FQNNGV. V was shortened by 4 bases and J by 0 bases, with 12 bases between the two germline ends. The CDR3 is made up of 15 amino acids. CDR3 sequence reads: CASSYEGNTNYGYTF. The DNA read from the CDR3 is TGTGCCAGCAGCTACGAAGGCAACACTAACTATGGC.

This clone was counted ten times or more. The CDR3 goes on 3 residues after the read ends, and that part is filled in from the germline J gene. The rearrangement links TRBV7-2 to TRBJ2-2, with 9 bases lining up with TRBD2. There are 15 residues in the CDR3. With 3 bases clipped from V and 6 bases from J, the junction kept 5 bases outside the gene matches. Germline V CDR1 and CDR2: SGHTA, FQGNSA. The DNA read from the CDR3 is TGTGCCAGCAGCTTGGTTATAGCGGGAGCCGGGGAG. It yields the protein CASSLVIAGAGE. The entire CDR3 reads CASSLVIAGAGELFF.